This T cell receptor beta chain was sequenced for a study of CD8+ T cells in alopecia areata. PBMCs, the starting material, were the source of sorted CD4+ and CD8+ T cells. The CDR3 length is 12 residues. Trimming took off 7 bases at V and 3 bases at J, with 10 bases between the two ends. The germline CDR1 and CDR2 sequences are SQVTM and ANQGSEA. Sequencing templates came from extracted RNA that was reverse transcribed into cDNA. Data came from immunoSEQ multiplex PCR; TCRdb stores just in-frame clones and leaves some out. Among 150,000 or so clones listed, approximately 49% were seen once. The chain employs TRBV29-1 and TRBJ2-1, with D tentatively TRBD2 (6 bases). Sample: CD8+ T cells sorted from blood, taken at week 0. The TCR comes from a human donor with alopecia areata. CDR3 region: CSAGGDYNEQFF. The CDR3 region has the DNA TGCAGCGCTGGAGGGGACTACAATGAGCAGTTCTTC.